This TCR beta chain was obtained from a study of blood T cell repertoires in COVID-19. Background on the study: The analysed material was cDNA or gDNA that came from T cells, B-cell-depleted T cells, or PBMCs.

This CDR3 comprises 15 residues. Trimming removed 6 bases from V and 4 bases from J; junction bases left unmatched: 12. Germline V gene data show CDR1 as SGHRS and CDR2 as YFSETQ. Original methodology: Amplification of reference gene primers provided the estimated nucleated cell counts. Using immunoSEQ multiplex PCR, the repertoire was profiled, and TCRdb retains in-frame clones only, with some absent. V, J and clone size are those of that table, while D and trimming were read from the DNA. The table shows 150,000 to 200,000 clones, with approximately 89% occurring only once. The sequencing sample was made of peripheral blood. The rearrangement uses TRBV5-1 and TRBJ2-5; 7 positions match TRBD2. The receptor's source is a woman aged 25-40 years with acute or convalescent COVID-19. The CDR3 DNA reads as TGCGCCAGCAACGTCTTTGCGGGAGTAGGAGAGACCCAGTACTTC. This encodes CASNVFAGVGETQYF.